The clone carrying this T cell receptor beta chain was observed once. Its target is unknown. The second PCR ran roughly 7 to 11 cycles with a sample-barcoded 5' primer and J-beta primers. From the 5' RACE reads, TCRdb called clonotypes with MiXCR, one entry per CDR3 protein. The table lists around 1,500,000 distinct CDR3 sequences, 28% of them singletons. Germline V lookup: CDR1 SGHAT, CDR2 FQNNGV. The CDR3 is 17 residues long. V was cut by 2 bases and J by 5 bases, with 19 bases left in between. The data stem from a study of blood T cells in healthy people across ages. Study-level points and caveats: There was no known CMV status for donors, so expanded clonotype changes were possibly confounded. Unsorted PBMC input precluded a conclusive naive versus antigen-experienced comparison. Long-lived donors exceeded aged donors in naive CD4+ cells and diversity.

The sequencing input was blood. The sequence derives from a woman in her 30s in good health. The V and J genes are TRBV11-2 and TRBJ1-3, with a tentative D call TRBD1 (6 bases). The CDR3 nucleotides are TGTGCCAGCAGCTTACCCAGGGGAGGAGGAGGAAGAAACACCATATATTTT. This codes for CASSLPRGGGGRNTIYF.